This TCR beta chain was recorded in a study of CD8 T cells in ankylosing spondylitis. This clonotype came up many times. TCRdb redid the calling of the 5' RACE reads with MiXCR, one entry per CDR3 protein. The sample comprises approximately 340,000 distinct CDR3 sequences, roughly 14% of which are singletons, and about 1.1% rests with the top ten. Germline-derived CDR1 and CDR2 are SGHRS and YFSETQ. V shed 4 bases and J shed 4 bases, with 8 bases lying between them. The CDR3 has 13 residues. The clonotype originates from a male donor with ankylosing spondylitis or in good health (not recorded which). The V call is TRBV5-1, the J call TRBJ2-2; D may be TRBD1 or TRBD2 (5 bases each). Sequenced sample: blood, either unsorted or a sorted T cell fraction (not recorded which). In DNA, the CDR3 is TGCGCCAGCAGCCGGGACGGCACCGGGGAGCTGTTTTTT. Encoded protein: CASSRDGTGELFF.